This T cell receptor (beta chain) was obtained from a study of control samples from healthy donors and cancer patients. The data were produced by immunoSEQ multiplex PCR, yet TCRdb's version contains in-frame clones alone and is incomplete. Among tens of thousands of clones listed, about 88% were seen once. Trimming left V 3 bases short and J 6 bases short, with 17 bases between. This CDR3 has 14 amino acids. From germline, CDR1 is GTSNPN and CDR2 SVGIG (reference sequence). The specimen sequenced was blood. The TCR was taken from a man aged 50-59 years in good health. The chain couples TRBV30 to TRBJ1-1; D call uncertain. This chain's CDR3 is CAWRAGTLWAEAFF. The CDR3, as DNA: TGTGCCTGGAGGGCGGGTACACTTTGGGCTGAAGCTTTCTTT.